Listed below are T cell receptor beta chains from one sample, sequenced in a study of shared clonotypes between healthy human individuals. The method was immunoSEQ multiplex PCR; TCRdb's version includes in-frame clones alone and lacks a portion of them. In the table there are over 2 million clones, about 95% of which are singletons. The sequenced sample was naive CD8+ T cells sorted from blood. These receptors were taken from a man aged 18 to 30 in good health. The CDR3 runs from the conserved cysteine through the conserved F or W. The D gene is left open where the match is weak.

D	J	V	CDR3	DNA
-	TRBJ2-7	TRBV27	CASSLGVVSYEQYF	TGTGCCAGCAGTTTAGGGGTGGTTTCCTACGAGCAGTACTTC
-	TRBJ2-7	TRBV25-1	CAIRTANYEQYF	TGTGCCATCAGGACGGCCAACTACGAGCAGTACTTC
-	TRBJ2-3	TRBV19	CASSIVGVDTQYF	TGTGCCAGTAGTATTGTTGGGGTGGATACGCAGTATTTT
TRBD1	TRBJ1-5	TRBV9	CASSETGNSNQPQHF	TGTGCCAGCAGCGAGACAGGGAATAGCAATCAGCCCCAGCATTTT
-	TRBJ2-7	TRBV28	CASSRIVDTSYEQYF	TGTGCCAGCAGCAGAATAGTGGACACCTCCTACGAGCAGTACTTC
-	TRBJ1-3	TRBV9	CASSVEESGNTIYF	TGTGCCAGCAGCGTAGAGGAGTCTGGAAACACCATATATTTT
-	TRBJ2-2	TRBV6-5	CASSFSAEASTGELFF	TGTGCCAGCAGTTTCTCAGCGGAGGCTTCCACCGGGGAGCTGTTTTTT
TRBD1	TRBJ2-7	TRBV4-1	CASRHRDRGDYEQYF	TGCGCCAGCAGGCACCGGGACAGGGGCGACTACGAGCAGTACTTC
-	TRBJ2-7	TRBV29-1	CSVVQGDSYEQYF	TGCAGCGTTGTTCAGGGTGACTCCTACGAGCAGTACTTC
-	TRBJ2-2	TRBV5-4	CASSLWETAGELFF	TGTGCCAGCAGCTTGTGGGAGACAGCCGGGGAGCTGTTTTTT
-	TRBJ1-1	TRBV9	CASSPGASTEAFF	TGTGCCAGCAGCCCCGGAGCTAGTACTGAAGCTTTCTTT
-	TRBJ2-1	TRBV7-2	CASSLGLVVGGEQFF	TGTGCCAGCAGCTTAGGATTAGTGGTAGGCGGTGAGCAGTTCTTC
-	TRBJ2-3	TRBV10-1	CASSESLADTQYF	TGCGCCAGCAGTGAGTCGCTAGCAGATACGCAGTATTTT